The 7 T cell receptor beta chains below were found in one sample sequenced in a study of response to subunit inactivated influenza vaccine (dated 2018 in TCRdb). The library came from RT-PCR. TCRdb names Illumina HiSeq 2500 as the instrument used. TCRdb trimmed public reads at Q25 via fastp, called clones via MiXCR and kept in-frame beta chains. Under each unique CDR3 protein, matching rows form one entry showing the most common genes and DNA. The sample contains just under 550,000 distinct CDR3 sequences, approximately 22% of them found a single time. The biggest ten clones account for roughly 2.8% of the sample. Another study also made use of these data, one on T cells expressing NK-cell markers. As the second paper documents: 5'RACE template switching, by which a universal primer site and unique molecular identifiers were added, was used to make TCR beta cDNA libraries.

Material: CD4+ T cells sorted from PBMCs, obtained roughly 12 days after vaccination. Receptor source: a man aged 45-65 years who received an inactivated influenza vaccine. Donor details come from another sample of the same person, matched by shared clones.

The chain combines TRBV5-1 with TRBJ2-1, with D perhaps TRBD1 or TRBD2 (6 bases each). V lost 7 bases to trimming and J lost 7 bases, with 18 bases between them. Germline CDR1 SGHRS, CDR2 YFSETQ. The CDR3 contains 14 residues. The DNA of the CDR3 is TGCGCCAGCGGAGGGGGGCGCGTGAAGAATGAGCAGTTCTTC. Its translation is CASGGGRVKNEQFF.

The chain recombines TRBV3-1 with TRBJ2-7; 11 bases fit TRBD1. The germline CDR1 and CDR2 sequences are LGHDT and YNNKEL (reference sequence). The V segment lost 1 base and the J segment 5 bases; nucleotides outside the gene matches: 1. This CDR3 has 14 amino acids. CDR3 sequence (DNA): TGTGCCAGCAGCCAAGGGACAGGGGGCAACGAGCAGTACTTC. Amino acids: CASSQGTGGNEQYF.

This clonotype occurred a few times. The chain combines TRBV7-3 with TRBJ2-3; TRBD2 matches 13 bases. The length of the CDR3 is 16 residues. V was clipped by 5 bases and J by 5 bases; unmatched bases: 7. Per the germline V gene, CDR1 is SGHTA and CDR2 is FQGTGA. CDR3 DNA sequence: TGTGCCAGCAGCCGTTTTGGACTAGCGGGGGAAGATACGCAGTATTTT. Protein: CASSRFGLAGEDTQYF.

This clonotype was counted between two and nine times. The chain employs TRBV12-3 or TRBV12-4 and TRBJ2-2; D uncertain. This CDR3 has 17 residues. The V and J ends lost 1 base and 3 bases respectively, with 15 bases between them. CDR3 protein: CASSLVYTRTYTGELFF. The CDR3 DNA is TGTGCCAGCAGTTTAGTTTACACCCGAACGTACACCGGGGAGCTGTTTTTT.

This sequence joins TRBV20-1 and TRBJ1-6, with D perhaps TRBD1 (5 bases). The CDR3 runs 16 residues. CDR1 is DFQATT and CDR2 is SNEGSKA in the germline V gene (reference sequence). V was pared by 6 bases and J by 0 bases, with 15 bases between. Here the CDR3 DNA reads TGCAGTGCAGGGGTCGGCTCGAGCTCCTATAATTCACCCCTCCACTTT. This codes for CSAGVGSSSYNSPLHF.

Ten or more counts support this clonotype. This chain connects TRBV15 to TRBJ2-2, with TRBD2 as a possible D gene (6 bases). Germline CDR1 and CDR2: LNHNV and YYDKDF (reference sequence). The CDR3 extends over 16 amino acids. Trimming stripped 5 bases from V and 0 bases from J, with 13 bases between. CDR3 residues: CATSGRRVTNTGELFF. The CDR3 DNA reads as TGTGCCACCAGCGGACGGAGGGTTACGAACACCGGGGAGCTGTTTTTT.

This chain joins TRBV5-1 and TRBJ2-5; 11 bases agree with TRBD1. From germline, CDR1 is SGHRS and CDR2 YFSETQ. The J segment lost 4 bases and the V segment lost 4 bases, leaving 6 bases of the junction unmatched. This CDR3 is 15 amino acids long. CDR3 nucleotides: TGCGCCAGCAGCCTAACCGGACAGGGGGCAGAGACCCAGTACTTC. As protein: CASSLTGQGAETQYF.